Presented here are 15 T cell receptor beta chains from one specimen sequenced in a study of T-cell reconstitution after alpha-beta-depleted transplantation in children. Library preparation (for TCRbeta) was performed with unique molecular identifiers. TCRdb passed the PCR reads through MiXCR, listing each CDR3 protein once. The sample contains approximately 520,000 distinct CDR3 sequences, roughly 10% of which appear only once. Material: PBMCs, mostly from graft donor cells, obtained 180 days after TCRalphabeta/CD19-depleted stem cell transplant. Source of these receptors: a female patient between 2 and 15 years old who had a stem cell transplant for aplastic anemia, so the T cells may come from the graft donor.

In this sample, this clonotype turned up a few times. The J gene is TRBJ2-3, the V gene TRBV15; 10 bases align to TRBD2. Trimming at V came to 4 bases and at J to 2 bases, leaving 12 bases not matched to a gene. CDR1 and CDR2 (germline): LNHNV, YYDKDF (reference sequence). This CDR3 has 18 residues. The DNA for the CDR3 is TGTGCCACCAGCACCCCGGGGTTCCTAGCGGGAGTCACAGATACGCAGTATTTT. Residues: CATSTPGFLAGVTDTQYF.

The J gene is TRBJ1-3, the V gene TRBV5-1; a possible D gene is TRBD1 (5 bases). This CDR3 has 16 amino acids. Germline CDR1 and CDR2: SGHRS and YFSETQ. The V gene lost 1 base and the J gene lost 1 base, with 12 bases spanning the gap. The chain's CDR3 is CASSLSGVPSGNTIYF. The DNA of the CDR3 is TGCGCCAGCAGCTTGTCGGGGGTACCATCTGGAAACACCATATATTTT.

About this clonotype: This sequence may be a read error, since a much larger clone differs from it by one base. The CDR3 nucleotides are TGTGCCAGCAGCTTATCGGGGCGGGACTACCATGAGCAGTTCTTC. Encoded protein: CASSLSGRDYHEQFF. The V gene is TRBV7-8, the J gene TRBJ2-1, with 7 nucleotides matching TRBD2. CDR1 is SGHVS and CDR2 is FQNEAQ in the germline V gene. This CDR3 has 15 amino acids.

This clonotype was seen only a few times. This rearrangement joins TRBV15 to TRBJ1-5; 11 bases map to TRBD1. Germline loops: CDR1 LNHNV, CDR2 YYDKDF (reference sequence). The ends lost 3 bases at V and 6 bases at J; junction bases unmatched: 7. The CDR3 runs to 16 residues. CDR3 DNA sequence: TGTGCCACCAGCAGGCCCGGGACAGGGGGTTCTCAGCCCCAGCATTTT. It yields the protein CATSRPGTGGSQPQHF.

This clonotype was detected only a few times. This chain connects TRBV12-3 or TRBV12-4 to TRBJ1-2, with D maybe TRBD1 (6 bases). The CDR3 runs 14 residues. V gave up 6 bases and J gave up 3 bases, with 14 bases separating them. The CDR3 protein is CASRDRDKYYGYTF. CDR3 in DNA: TGTGCCAGCAGGGACCGGGACAAATACTATGGCTACACCTTC.

This clonotype was picked up many times. The J gene is TRBJ1-2, the V gene TRBV20-1; no firm D call. The CDR3 contains 11 residues. V gave up 3 bases and J gave up 4 bases, with 6 bases separating them. CDR1 and CDR2 (germline): DFQATT, SNEGSKA (reference sequence). In DNA form, the CDR3 reads TGCAGTGCTAGCGCCGGCTATGGCTACACCTTC. As protein: CSASAGYGYTF.

There are many counts of this clonotype. The chain recombines TRBV12-3 or TRBV12-4 with TRBJ1-5, with a tentative D call TRBD1 (5 bases). The CDR3 sequence is 13 residues long. The V end lost 6 bases, the J end lost 4 bases, and 10 bases lay between the germline ends. The CDR3 region is CASSFGGNQPQHF. The CDR3, as DNA: TGTGCCAGCAGCTTCGGGGGGAATCAGCCCCAGCATTTT.

This clonotype was counted ten times or more. The chain has TRBV20-1 and TRBJ2-2; TRBD2 matches at 7 bases. The CDR3 contains 13 residues. Unmatched junction bases numbered 7, after V lost 6 bases and J lost 6 bases. CDR1 DFQATT and CDR2 SNEGSKA come from the germline V gene (reference sequence). CDR3 nucleotides: TGCAGTGCAATTATTCGGGGGGCCGGGGAGCTGTTTTTT. This sequence encodes CSAIIRGAGELFF.

The V call is TRBV25-1, the J call TRBJ1-1; D uncertain. CDR3 length: 14 residues. Germline V gives CDR1 MGHDK, CDR2 SYGVNS. The V end was cut by 6 bases, the J end by 2 bases, with 13 bases between. CDR3: CASSQPGTNTEAFF. The CDR3 nucleotides read TGTGCCAGCAGCCAGCCGGGAACAAACACTGAAGCTTTCTTT.

The J gene is TRBJ2-3, the V gene TRBV12-3 or TRBV12-4; D is ambiguous. Trimming left V 5 bases short and J 4 bases short, with 10 bases between. The CDR3 spans 13 residues. CDR3 residues: CASSDLSADTQYF. The CDR3 DNA is TGTGCCAGCAGTGACCTCTCCGCAGATACGCAGTATTTT.

J is TRBJ2-1 and V is TRBV6-4; D is perhaps TRBD2 (5 bases). The CDR3 contains 15 residues. V shed 3 bases and J shed 0 bases, with 9 bases lying between them. Germline CDR1 and CDR2: MRHNA and SNTAGT. The CDR3 sequence: CASSERASSYNEQFF. CDR3 in DNA: TGTGCCAGCAGTGAGCGGGCTAGCTCCTACAATGAGCAGTTCTTC.

In its sample, this clonotype was seen many times. The chain is built from TRBV30 and TRBJ1-4, with a weak D call TRBD1 (6 bases). Germline V gives CDR1 GTSNPN, CDR2 SVGIG (reference sequence). This CDR3 spans 15 amino acids. V shed 3 bases and J shed 3 bases, with 14 bases lying between them. The CDR3 bases are TGTGCCTGGAGCGCAACAGGGTTGCCTAATGAAAAACTGTTTTTT. Translated, it gives CAWSATGLPNEKLFF.

This clonotype was seen ten or more times. This sequence joins TRBV15 and TRBJ2-7, with TRBD1 matching 10 bases. The CDR3 totals 16 residues. The V gene end was trimmed by 3 bases and the J gene end by 2 bases; junction bases not matched to a gene: 7. CDR1 is LNHNV, CDR2 YYDKDF, per germline (reference sequence). CDR3 loop: CATSSLTGGAPYEQYV. The CDR3 nucleotides read TGTGCCACCAGCAGCCTGACAGGGGGCGCCCCCTACGAGCAGTACGTC.

This clonotype was recorded a few times. This chain joins TRBV5-1 and TRBJ2-2; 11 bases match TRBD2. CDR3 length: 20 amino acids. J lost 6 bases, V lost 0 bases, and 16 bases had no gene match. Germline assignment: CDR1 SGHRS and CDR2 YFSETQ. Written as DNA, the CDR3 is TGCGCCAGCAGCTTGGTCTTTAACGATCATAGCGGGAGGGCGTCCGGGGAGCTGTTTTTT. Its protein product is CASSLVFNDHSGRASGELFF.

This clonotype turned up a few times. The chain employs TRBV19 and TRBJ1-1, with D tentatively TRBD1 (6 bases). The CDR3 totals 15 residues. Germline loops: CDR1 LNHDA, CDR2 SQIVND (reference sequence). V lost 7 bases and J 0 bases, leaving 15 bases between the germline ends. CDR3 sequence (DNA): TGTGCCAGTATCCTTGGGGGACATATGAACACTGAAGCTTTCTTT. As protein: CASILGGHMNTEAFF. Variable domain in full (rest from reference TRBV19 and TRBJ1-1): DGGITQSPKYLFRKEGQNVTLSCEQNLNHDAMYWYRQDPGQGLRLIYYSQIVNDFQKGDIAEGYSVSREKKESFPLTVTSAQKNPTAFYLCASILGGHMNTEAFFGQGTRLTVV.